This T cell receptor (beta chain) came from a study of CD8 T cells in ankylosing spondylitis. Broader study findings: Reportedly, matched ankylosing spondylitis synovial fluid was significantly enriched for disease-linked clones. Certain motif variants had earlier appeared in reactive arthritis synovial fluid and blood. It appeared that ankylosing spondylitis blood was characterized by a TCR beta motif of roughly 8 highly homologous variants.

Each CDR3 protein gets one entry after TCRdb re-called the 5' RACE reads with MiXCR. The sample shows about 42,000 distinct CDR3 sequences, more than 3% of them seen only once. This clonotype has ten or more counts. Its cognate antigen is unknown. This CDR3 has 16 residues. Germline-derived CDR1 and CDR2 are SGDLS and YYNGEE. Trimming left V 0 bases short and J 2 bases short, with 12 bases between. The source of this sequence is a female donor with ankylosing spondylitis or in good health (not recorded which). Sequencing input: blood, either unsorted or a sorted T cell fraction (not recorded which). J is TRBJ1-3 and V is TRBV9; D not resolved. CDR3 sequence: CASSVVLSGTGNTIYF. Here the CDR3 DNA reads TGTGCCAGCAGCGTAGTACTGAGTGGAACTGGAAACACCATATATTTT.